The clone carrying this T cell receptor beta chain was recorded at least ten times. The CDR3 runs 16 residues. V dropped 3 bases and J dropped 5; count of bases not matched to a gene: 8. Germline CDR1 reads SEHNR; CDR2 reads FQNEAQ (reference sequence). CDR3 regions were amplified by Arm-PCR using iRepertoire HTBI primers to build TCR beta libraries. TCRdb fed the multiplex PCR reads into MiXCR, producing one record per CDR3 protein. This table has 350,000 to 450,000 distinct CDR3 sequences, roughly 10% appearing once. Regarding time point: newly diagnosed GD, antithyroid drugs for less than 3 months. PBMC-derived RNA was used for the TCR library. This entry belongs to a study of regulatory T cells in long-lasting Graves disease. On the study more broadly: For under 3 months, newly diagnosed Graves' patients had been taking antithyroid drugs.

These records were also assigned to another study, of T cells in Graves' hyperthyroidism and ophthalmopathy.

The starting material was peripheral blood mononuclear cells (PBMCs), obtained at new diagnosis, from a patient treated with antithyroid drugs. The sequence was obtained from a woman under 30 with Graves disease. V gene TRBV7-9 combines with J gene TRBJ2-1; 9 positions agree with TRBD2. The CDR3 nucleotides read TGTGCCAGCAGCTTGTGGAGCGGGAGGAGGGACAATGAGCAGTTCTTC. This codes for CASSLWSGRRDNEQFF.